Presented here are 5 T cell receptor beta chains from one specimen sequenced in a study of T cells after yellow fever vaccination. TCRdb re-analysed the 5' RACE reads in MiXCR, keeping a single row per CDR3 protein. The data contain around 300,000 distinct CDR3 sequences, 3.5% to 4.5% of them seen just once; the ten biggest clones take up approximately 19%. The sequencing here drew on PBMCs, taken 15 days after the yellow fever booster vaccination. These receptors were collected from a man younger than 35 who received the YFV17D yellow fever vaccine.

This clonotype was found many times. The gene calls are TRBV7-9 and TRBJ1-2; 7 bases agree with TRBD1. The germline gives CDR1 SEHNR, CDR2 FQNEAQ (reference sequence). This CDR3 comprises 17 residues. V was clipped by 3 bases and J by 3 bases; unmatched bases: 13. The CDR3 DNA reads TGTGCCAGCAGCTTGACGGAGGGGGCCATTGAAGACTATGGCTACACCTTC. Translation: CASSLTEGAIEDYGYTF.

In this sample, this clonotype turned up many times. The rearrangement uses TRBV11-1 and TRBJ2-7; D possibly corresponds to TRBD1 (6 bases). This CDR3 has 13 amino acids. V was pared by 3 bases and J by 4 bases, with 10 bases between. Germline CDR1 and CDR2: SGHAT and FQDESV (reference sequence). The DNA for the CDR3 is TGTGCCAGCAGCTTGGGGGCGGTGTACGAGCAGTACTTC. Encoded protein: CASSLGAVYEQYF.

Ten or more counts support this clonotype. The chain couples TRBV20-1 to TRBJ2-4; 8 nucleotides match TRBD2. Germline CDR1 and CDR2: DFQATT and SNEGSKA (reference sequence). CDR3 length equals 13 residues. Trimming cost V 6 bases and J 3 bases; bases outside gene matches: 4. CDR3 nucleotides: TGCAGTGCAAGCCGGGAGGGCAAAAACATTCAGTACTTC. This encodes CSASREGKNIQYF.

In this sample, this clonotype turned up a few times. The chain couples TRBV7-9 to TRBJ2-3, with D possibly being TRBD1 (5 bases). V lost 6 bases, J lost 2 bases, and 15 bases lay in between. The CDR3 consists of 15 residues. From germline, CDR1 is SEHNR and CDR2 FQNEAQ (reference sequence). CDR3 DNA sequence: TGTGCCAGCAGGTCAGGGCGGACCACCACAGATACGCAGTATTTT. Its translation: CASRSGRTTTDTQYF.

In its sample, this clonotype was seen many times. This sequence joins TRBV5-1 and TRBJ2-5; 13 nucleotides line up with TRBD2. This CDR3 has 16 amino acids. Per the germline V gene, CDR1 is SGHRS and CDR2 is YFSETQ. J gave up 3 bases and V 4 bases, and 6 bases lay outside the gene matches. The DNA for the CDR3 is TGCGCCAGCAGCCGGACTAGCGGGGGCAGGGAAGAGACCCAGTACTTC. Residues: CASSRTSGGREETQYF.